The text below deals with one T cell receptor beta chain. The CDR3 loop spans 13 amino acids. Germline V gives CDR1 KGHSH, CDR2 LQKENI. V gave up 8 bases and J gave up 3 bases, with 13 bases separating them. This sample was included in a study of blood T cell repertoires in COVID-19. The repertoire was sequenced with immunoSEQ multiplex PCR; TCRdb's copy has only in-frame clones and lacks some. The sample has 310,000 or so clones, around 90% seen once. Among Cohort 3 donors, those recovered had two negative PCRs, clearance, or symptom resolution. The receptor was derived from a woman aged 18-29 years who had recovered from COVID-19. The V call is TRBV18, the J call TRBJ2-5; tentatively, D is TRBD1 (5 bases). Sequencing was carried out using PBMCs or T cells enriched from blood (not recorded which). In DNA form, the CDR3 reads TGTGCCAGCGTAGGGGCTACTGAAGAGACCCAGTACTTC. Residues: CASVGATEETQYF.